A single T cell receptor (beta chain) is shown here with its context. Its specificity is unknown. Primers included in the PCR were 60 Vbeta and 13 Jbeta primers. Libraries were prepared by immunoSEQ multiplex PCR; TCRdb keeps only in-frame clonotypes and omits some of them. The sample records approximately 170,000 clones, about two thirds being singletons. The sample comes from a study of cytomegalovirus exposure and HLA in healthy donors. Study in general: In an earlier analysis, 90 million to 130 million unique TCR beta sequences were found from some 200 million T cells. The study, taken as a whole, reports: Donor immune exposure was known only as CMV serostatus. Later findings reportedly placed an Asian-associated ancestry cluster below the roughly 670-donor mean for N-insertions.

Germline CDR1 is MNHNS and CDR2 is SASEGT. The V gene lost 2 bases and the J gene lost 2 bases, with 3 bases spanning the gap. There are 13 residues in the CDR3. This chain joins TRBV6-1 and TRBJ2-2; D gene ambiguous. Material for sequencing was PBMCs. This TCR came from a young woman in good health and CMV-seropositive. The CDR3 coding sequence is TGTGCCAGCAGTGAAACAAACACCGGGGAGCTGTTTTTT. Amino acids: CASSETNTGELFF.